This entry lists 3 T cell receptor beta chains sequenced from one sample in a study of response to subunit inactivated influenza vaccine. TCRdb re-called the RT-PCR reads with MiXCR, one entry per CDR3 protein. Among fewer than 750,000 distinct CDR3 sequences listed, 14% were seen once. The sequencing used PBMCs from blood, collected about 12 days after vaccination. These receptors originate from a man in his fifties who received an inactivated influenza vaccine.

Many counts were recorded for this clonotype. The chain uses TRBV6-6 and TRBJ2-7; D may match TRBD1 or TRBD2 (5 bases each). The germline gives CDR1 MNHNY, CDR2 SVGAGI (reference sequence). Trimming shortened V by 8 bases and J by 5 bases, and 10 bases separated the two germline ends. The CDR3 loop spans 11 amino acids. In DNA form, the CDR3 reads TGTGCCAGCTCGGGGCCGGACGAGCAGTACTTC. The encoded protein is CASSGPDEQYF.

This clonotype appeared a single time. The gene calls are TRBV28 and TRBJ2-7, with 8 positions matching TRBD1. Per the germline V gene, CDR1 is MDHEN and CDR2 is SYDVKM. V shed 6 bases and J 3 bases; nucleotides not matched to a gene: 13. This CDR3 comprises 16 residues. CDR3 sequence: CASSAAGGLSNYEQYF. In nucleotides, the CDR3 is TGTGCCAGCAGCGCGGCAGGGGGCCTTTCCAACTACGAGCAGTACTTC.

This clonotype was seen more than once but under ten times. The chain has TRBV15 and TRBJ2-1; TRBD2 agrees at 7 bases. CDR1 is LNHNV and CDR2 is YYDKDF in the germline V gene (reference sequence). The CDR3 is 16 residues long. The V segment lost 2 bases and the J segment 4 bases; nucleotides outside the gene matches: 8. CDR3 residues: CATSRNVGLGYNEQFF. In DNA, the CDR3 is TGTGCCACCAGCAGAAATGTCGGACTAGGTTACAATGAGCAGTTCTTC.